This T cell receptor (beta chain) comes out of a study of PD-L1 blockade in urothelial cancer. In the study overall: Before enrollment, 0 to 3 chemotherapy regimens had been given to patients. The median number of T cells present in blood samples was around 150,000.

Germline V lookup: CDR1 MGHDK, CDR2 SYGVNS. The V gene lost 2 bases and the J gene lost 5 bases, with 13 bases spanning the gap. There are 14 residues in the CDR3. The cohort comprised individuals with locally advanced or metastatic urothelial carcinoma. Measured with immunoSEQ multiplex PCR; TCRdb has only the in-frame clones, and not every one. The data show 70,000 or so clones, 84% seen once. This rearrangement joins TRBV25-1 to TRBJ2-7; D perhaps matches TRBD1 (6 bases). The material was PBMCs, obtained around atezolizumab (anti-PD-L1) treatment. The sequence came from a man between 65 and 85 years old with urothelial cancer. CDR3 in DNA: TGTGCCAGCAGTGAAATTCACAGGGTGAACGAGCAGTACTTC. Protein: CASSEIHRVNEQYF.